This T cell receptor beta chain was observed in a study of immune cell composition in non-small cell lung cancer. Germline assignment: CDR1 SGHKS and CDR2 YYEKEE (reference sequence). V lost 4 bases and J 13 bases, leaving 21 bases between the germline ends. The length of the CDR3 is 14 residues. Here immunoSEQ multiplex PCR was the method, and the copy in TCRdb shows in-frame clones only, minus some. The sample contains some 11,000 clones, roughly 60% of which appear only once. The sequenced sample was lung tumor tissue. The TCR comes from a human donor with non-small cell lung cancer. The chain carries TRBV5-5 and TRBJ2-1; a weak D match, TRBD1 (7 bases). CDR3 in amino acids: CASSQLADRVGQFF. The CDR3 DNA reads TGTGCCAGCAGCCAACTAGCCGACAGGGTTGGACAGTTCTTC.